The rows below give T cell receptor beta chains drawn from one sample of a study of cytomegalovirus exposure and HLA in healthy donors. The table came from immunoSEQ multiplex PCR; TCRdb's copy has only in-frame clones and leaves some out. The sample data list 150,000 or so clones. Sequences were obtained from PBMCs. The receptors stem from a woman in her thirties or forties in good health and CMV-seropositive. Both conserved end residues are part of each CDR3. A D gene is named only where the DNA matches it firmly.

J gene: TRBJ1-2
D gene: NA
V gene: TRBV6-5
CDR3 DNA: TGTGCCAGCAGACGTCCCGGGACATCTTTCTATGGCTACACCTTC
CDR3 protein: CASRRPGTSFYGYTF

J gene: TRBJ2-6
D gene: NA
V gene: TRBV19
CDR3 DNA: TGTGCCAGTAGTCCACGGGACTCTGGGGCCAACGTCCTGACTTTC
CDR3 protein: CASSPRDSGANVLTF

J gene: TRBJ1-4
D gene: NA
V gene: TRBV7-2
CDR3 DNA: TGTGCCAGCAGCTTAAGGGGCACAGGGGAAAAACTGTTTTTT
CDR3 protein: CASSLRGTGEKLFF

J gene: TRBJ2-3
D gene: NA
V gene: TRBV30
CDR3 DNA: TGTGCCTGGAATAGTTATGGTACGCAGTATTTT
CDR3 protein: CAWNSYGTQYF

J gene: TRBJ2-7
D gene: TRBD2
V gene: TRBV7-8
CDR3 DNA: TGTGCCAGCAGCTTCAACGTAGCGGGCGAGCAGTACTTC
CDR3 protein: CASSFNVAGEQYF

J gene: TRBJ1-1
D gene: NA
V gene: TRBV11-2
CDR3 DNA: TGTGCCAGCAGCTTACGGGTGAACACTGAAGCTTTCTTT
CDR3 protein: CASSLRVNTEAFF

J gene: TRBJ2-2
D gene: NA
V gene: TRBV7-9
CDR3 DNA: TGTGCCAGCAGCTTAGTAGCGTCCGGGGAGCTGTTTTTT
CDR3 protein: CASSLVASGELFF

J gene: TRBJ2-7
D gene: NA
V gene: TRBV28
CDR3 DNA: TGTGCCAGCAGTTTAAGTGCCCGAGACGAGCAGTACTTC
CDR3 protein: CASSLSARDEQYF

J gene: TRBJ2-1
D gene: TRBD2
V gene: TRBV10-1
CDR3 DNA: TGCGCCAGCAGTCTAGCGGGACCCAATGAGCAGTTCTTC
CDR3 protein: CASSLAGPNEQFF

J gene: TRBJ1-2
D gene: TRBD1
V gene: TRBV30
CDR3 DNA: TGTGCCTGGAGCGATATTACTGGACAGGGGGTCTATGGCTACACCTTC
CDR3 protein: CAWSDITGQGVYGYTF

J gene: TRBJ1-5
D gene: NA
V gene: TRBV7-9
CDR3 DNA: TGTGCCAGCAGCTTTGGGGCTATGGGGGGAGGCAATCAGCCCCAGCATTTT
CDR3 protein: CASSFGAMGGGNQPQHF

J gene: TRBJ1-1
D gene: NA
V gene: TRBV5-1
CDR3 DNA: TGCGCCAGCAGCTACACCCCGGGGACTGAAGCTTTCTTT
CDR3 protein: CASSYTPGTEAFF

J gene: TRBJ2-7
D gene: NA
V gene: TRBV27
CDR3 DNA: TGTGCCAGCAGTTCGTTCGGGGTCTACTACGAGCAGTACTTC
CDR3 protein: CASSSFGVYYEQYF

J gene: TRBJ2-3
D gene: NA
V gene: TRBV27
CDR3 DNA: TGTGCCAGCACCTCCCTAGCAGATACGCAGTATTTT
CDR3 protein: CASTSLADTQYF

J gene: TRBJ1-1
D gene: TRBD1
V gene: TRBV5-1
CDR3 DNA: TGCGCCAGCAGCTTGTTGGGGACAGCTATGAACACTGAAGCTTTCTTT
CDR3 protein: CASSLLGTAMNTEAFF

J gene: TRBJ2-1
D gene: NA
V gene: TRBV11-2
CDR3 DNA: TGTGCCAGCAGCTTAGGGTTTTCGGGCTCCTACAATGAGCAGTTCTTC
CDR3 protein: CASSLGFSGSYNEQFF

J gene: TRBJ2-7
D gene: TRBD2
V gene: TRBV6-5
CDR3 DNA: TGTGCCAGCAGCCCCGGCCCGGGAGGGTCCGAGCAGTACTTC
CDR3 protein: CASSPGPGGSEQYF

J gene: TRBJ2-1
D gene: NA
V gene: TRBV19
CDR3 DNA: TGTGCCAGTAGTATGAGCCAGGGCCCACCCTACAATGAGCAGTTCTTC
CDR3 protein: CASSMSQGPPYNEQFF

J gene: TRBJ1-1
D gene: NA
V gene: TRBV19
CDR3 DNA: TGTGCCAGTGGACATGCTGAAGCTTTCTTT
CDR3 protein: CASGHAEAFF

J gene: TRBJ2-7
D gene: TRBD2
V gene: TRBV27
CDR3 DNA: TGTGCCAGCAGTTTTGGGACTAGCGGGAGTTACGAGCAGTACTTC
CDR3 protein: CASSFGTSGSYEQYF

J gene: TRBJ2-7
D gene: TRBD1
V gene: TRBV18
CDR3 DNA: TGTGCCAGCTCACCACTCCCCCCCCCAGGGGGCGGAAGGTACGAGCAGTACTTC
CDR3 protein: CASSPLPPPGGGRYEQYF

J gene: TRBJ2-1
D gene: TRBD2
V gene: TRBV4-1
CDR3 DNA: TGCGCCAGCGCGACTAGCGGCAACAATGAGCAGTTCTTC
CDR3 protein: CASATSGNNEQFF

J gene: TRBJ2-2
D gene: NA
V gene: TRBV27
CDR3 DNA: TGTGCCAGCAATCGGAACACCGGGGAGCTGTTTTTT
CDR3 protein: CASNRNTGELFF

J gene: TRBJ1-1
D gene: TRBD1
V gene: TRBV6-1
CDR3 DNA: TGTGCCAGCCGGGACAGGGAAATTTTCTTT
CDR3 protein: CASRDREIFF

J gene: TRBJ2-2
D gene: TRBD2
V gene: TRBV10-1
CDR3 DNA: TGCGCCAGCAGTGAAAGGCTAGCGGGAGTACAGACCGGGGAGCTGTTTTTT
CDR3 protein: CASSERLAGVQTGELFF

J gene: TRBJ2-7
D gene: NA
V gene: TRBV5-1
CDR3 DNA: TGCGCCAGCAGCTTAGGACAACCTGTCCCTTACGAGCAGTACTTC
CDR3 protein: CASSLGQPVPYEQYF

J gene: TRBJ2-2
D gene: NA
V gene: TRBV18
CDR3 DNA: TGTGCCAGCTCACCGGCCGGGGGTACCCGCGGGGAGCTGTTTTTT
CDR3 protein: CASSPAGGTRGELFF

J gene: TRBJ2-7
D gene: NA
V gene: TRBV19
CDR3 DNA: TGTGCCAGTAGCGGGAGAAATGTCGAGCAGTACTTC
CDR3 protein: CASSGRNVEQYF

J gene: TRBJ1-6
D gene: NA
V gene: TRBV30
CDR3 DNA: TGTGCCTGGTCAGGGTCCGGGGGGTCACCCCTCCACTTT
CDR3 protein: CAWSGSGGSPLHF

J gene: TRBJ2-4
D gene: NA
V gene: TRBV7-8
CDR3 DNA: TGTGCCAGCAGCTTAGCTCGAGTCTTAGCCAAAAACATTCAGTACTTC
CDR3 protein: CASSLARVLAKNIQYF

J gene: TRBJ1-2
D gene: NA
V gene: TRBV30
CDR3 DNA: TGTGCCTGTCAATCGGACAGTTCCTACTATGGCTACACCTTC
CDR3 protein: CACQSDSSYYGYTF

J gene: TRBJ2-7
D gene: TRBD1
V gene: TRBV29-1
CDR3 DNA: TGCAGCGTGGGGGACAGGGGCCACGAGCAGTACTTC
CDR3 protein: CSVGDRGHEQYF

J gene: TRBJ2-1
D gene: TRBD2
V gene: TRBV28
CDR3 DNA: TGTGCCAGCAGCTCTATCCTAGCGGGGGTTAACAATGAGCAGTTCTTC
CDR3 protein: CASSSILAGVNNEQFF

J gene: TRBJ2-7
D gene: NA
V gene: TRBV29-1
CDR3 DNA: TGCAGCGTTGAACTTCCGGGACTGACATTTGACTACGAGCAGTACTTC
CDR3 protein: CSVELPGLTFDYEQYF

J gene: TRBJ1-2
D gene: NA
V gene: TRBV7-2
CDR3 DNA: TGTGCCAGCAGCTTAGCGGCCGCTAACTATGGCTACACCTTC
CDR3 protein: CASSLAAANYGYTF

J gene: TRBJ2-3
D gene: NA
V gene: TRBV7-3
CDR3 DNA: TGTGCCAGCAGCTTAAGGGGCAGCGGCACAGATACGCAGTATTTT
CDR3 protein: CASSLRGSGTDTQYF

J gene: TRBJ2-2
D gene: TRBD1
V gene: TRBV28
CDR3 DNA: TGTGCCAGCAGTCCGTCCGGGACAGTCGCCGGGGAGCTGTTTTTT
CDR3 protein: CASSPSGTVAGELFF

J gene: TRBJ2-7
D gene: NA
V gene: TRBV25-1
CDR3 DNA: TGTGCCAGCAGTGAGGCGGGATCCTACGAGCAGTACTTC
CDR3 protein: CASSEAGSYEQYF

J gene: TRBJ2-1
D gene: TRBD2
V gene: TRBV7-7
CDR3 DNA: TGTGCTAGCAGCTCCGGACTAGCGGGAGAACTTAGTGAGCAGTTCTTC
CDR3 protein: CASSSGLAGELSEQFF

J gene: TRBJ2-7
D gene: TRBD1
V gene: TRBV11-3
CDR3 DNA: TGTGCCAGCAGCCCGAGACAGGGAAGGGAGCAGTACTTC
CDR3 protein: CASSPRQGREQYF

J gene: TRBJ2-1
D gene: TRBD1
V gene: TRBV13
CDR3 DNA: TGTGCCAGCAGCTGGGACAGAAGCTCCTACAATGAGCAGTTCTTC
CDR3 protein: CASSWDRSSYNEQFF

J gene: TRBJ2-5
D gene: TRBD1
V gene: TRBV13
CDR3 DNA: TGTGCCAGCAGCTTACAGGGGGATAGGGAGACCCAGTACTTC
CDR3 protein: CASSLQGDRETQYF

J gene: TRBJ1-1
D gene: NA
V gene: TRBV5-1
CDR3 DNA: TGCGCCAGCAGCGCGCAGGGGTTTTCCACTGAAGCTTTCTTT
CDR3 protein: CASSAQGFSTEAFF

J gene: TRBJ2-7
D gene: TRBD2
V gene: TRBV19
CDR3 DNA: TGTGCCAGTAGCCGGGGCAGCGGGAGGCCCGGTGGTGACGAGCAGTACTTC
CDR3 protein: CASSRGSGRPGGDEQYF

J gene: TRBJ2-5
D gene: NA
V gene: TRBV5-1
CDR3 DNA: TGCGCCAGCAGCTGGATCGGGAACGACCAAGAGACCCAGTACTTC
CDR3 protein: CASSWIGNDQETQYF

J gene: TRBJ1-1
D gene: TRBD1
V gene: TRBV7-9
CDR3 DNA: TGTGCCAGCAGTTTGACCGGGACAGGGGACACTGAAGCTTTCTTT
CDR3 protein: CASSLTGTGDTEAFF

J gene: TRBJ2-6
D gene: NA
V gene: TRBV5-6
CDR3 DNA: TGTGCCAGCAGCTTGGACAGGGAGCCCGGGGCCAACGTCCTGACTTTC
CDR3 protein: CASSLDREPGANVLTF

J gene: TRBJ2-1
D gene: NA
V gene: TRBV28
CDR3 DNA: TGTGCCAGCAGTTGGACTATTTACAATGAGCAGTTCTTC
CDR3 protein: CASSWTIYNEQFF

J gene: TRBJ1-1
D gene: NA
V gene: TRBV19
CDR3 DNA: TGTGCCAGTAGTTCCCCGGGCACTGAAGCTTTCTTT
CDR3 protein: CASSSPGTEAFF

J gene: TRBJ2-2
D gene: TRBD1
V gene: TRBV29-1
CDR3 DNA: TGCAGCGTTGAAATAGGCAGGGGGTGGGTCGGGGAGCTGTTTTTT
CDR3 protein: CSVEIGRGWVGELFF

J gene: TRBJ1-5
D gene: TRBD1
V gene: TRBV18
CDR3 DNA: TGTGCCAGCTCACAGGGGGGGACAGGGGGCCATCAGCCCCAGCATTTT
CDR3 protein: CASSQGGTGGHQPQHF

J gene: TRBJ2-1
D gene: TRBD2
V gene: TRBV28
CDR3 DNA: TGTGCCAGCAGCCCGAGGTTAGCGGGGTTAAGGAATGAGCAGTTCTTC
CDR3 protein: CASSPRLAGLRNEQFF

J gene: TRBJ2-7
D gene: NA
V gene: TRBV6-5
CDR3 DNA: TGTGCCAGCAGTTACTCTGGGAGCTACGAGCAGTACTTC
CDR3 protein: CASSYSGSYEQYF

J gene: TRBJ1-1
D gene: NA
V gene: TRBV21-1
CDR3 DNA: TGTGCCAGCAGCATCTGTCGGGGATGGGGGAACACTGAAGCTTTCTTT
CDR3 protein: CASSICRGWGNTEAFF